The present T cell receptor beta chain was sequenced within a study of glioma-infiltrating T cells. Unmatched junction bases numbered 5, after V lost 4 bases and J lost 4 bases. The CDR3 spans 14 residues. Germline-derived CDR1 and CDR2 are ENHRY and SYGVKD. TCR alpha and beta CDR3 regions were amplified from RNA using iRepertoire nested multiplex PCR. Each CDR3 protein gets one entry after TCRdb re-called the multiplex PCR reads with MiXCR. The sample contains fewer than 500,000 distinct CDR3 sequences, more than 35% of which appear only once. The chain is built from TRBV10-3 and TRBJ2-7, with 9 positions matching TRBD2. Sequencing was carried out using glioma tissue, nonneoplastic brain tissue, or PBMCs (not recorded which). The clonotype was recovered from a human donor with low-grade glioma or glioblastoma, undergoing nonglioma brain surgery, or in good health (not recorded which). The CDR3 nucleotides read TGTGCCATCAGTGTAGCGGGAGATATGTACGAGCAGTACTTC. This sequence encodes CAISVAGDMYEQYF.